Shown below are 15 T cell receptor beta chains from a single sample sequenced in a study of cytomegalovirus exposure and HLA in healthy donors. PCR used 60 Vbeta primers and 13 Jbeta primers. The table came from immunoSEQ multiplex PCR; TCRdb's copy has only in-frame clones and leaves some out. Counted here are over 100,000 clones, about 70% occurring once; the ten biggest clones make up around 9%. The sample was PBMCs. The receptors were gathered from a man in his thirties or forties in good health and CMV-seropositive.

V usage is TRBV6-1 and J usage is TRBJ1-1; D gene uncertain. CDR3 length: 17 residues. V dropped 3 bases and J dropped 1 base, with 18 bases sitting between them. Looked up from germline, CDR1 is MNHNS and CDR2 is SASEGT. The chain's CDR3 is CASSDPGSPMRNTEAFF. The CDR3 nucleotides are TGTGCCAGCAGTGATCCCGGGTCACCAATGAGGAACACTGAAGCTTTCTTT.

V and J are TRBV27 and TRBJ2-7; 7 nucleotides agree with TRBD1. Losses at the gene ends were 7 bases for V and 2 bases for J; bases not matched to a gene: 23. CDR1 and CDR2 from the germline V gene are MNHEY and SMNVEV (reference sequence). This CDR3 contains 19 residues. The CDR3 region is CASTWPRLEGQKQPYEQYV. The CDR3 bases are TGTGCCAGCACTTGGCCCCGATTAGAGGGACAGAAACAACCCTACGAGCAGTACGTC.

This rearrangement joins TRBV29-1 to TRBJ1-1, with D possibly matching TRBD1 (6 bases). V was cut by 7 bases and J by 6 bases, with 9 bases left in between. The CDR3 has 10 residues. The germline V gene encodes CDR1 SQVTM and CDR2 ANQGSEA. CDR3 loop: CSAGQSEAFF. Here the CDR3 DNA reads TGCAGCGCTGGACAGTCTGAAGCTTTCTTT. The full variable domain, its missing parts supplied by reference TRBV29-1 and TRBJ1-1, is SAVISQKPSRDICQRGTSLTIQCQVDSQVTMMFWYRQQPGQSLTLIATANQGSEATYESGFVIDKFPISRPNLTFSTLTVSNMSPEDSSIYLCSAGQSEAFFGQGTRLTVV.

This clone has a single count. The gene calls are TRBV27 and TRBJ1-4; 7 bases align to TRBD1. CDR1 and CDR2 from the germline V gene are MNHEY and SMNVEV (reference sequence). This CDR3 spans 17 amino acids. Trimming took 1 base from V and 13 from J; bases not matched to a gene: 18. In nucleotides, the CDR3 is TGTGCCAGCAGTTTATACCCCGAACAGGGGCCGATAAGTAGACTGTTTTTT. This sequence encodes CASSLYPEQGPISRLFF. Together with reference TRBV27 and TRBJ1-4, the CDR3 gives the full variable domain: EAQVTQNPRYLITVTGKKLTVTCSQNMNHEYMSWYRQDPGLGLRQIYYSMNVEVTDKGDVPEGYKVSRKEKRNFPLILESPSPNQTSLYFCASSLYPEQGPISRLFFGSGTQLSVL.

The gene calls are TRBV15 and TRBJ2-5; weak D call: TRBD2 (5 bases). The germline V gene has CDR1 LNHNV and CDR2 YYDKDF (reference sequence). V shed 0 bases and J shed 5 bases, with 22 bases lying between them. CDR3 size: 18 residues. CDR3 region: CATSRDYGSVSKGETQYF. The CDR3 DNA sequence: TGTGCCACCAGCAGAGATTATGGGAGCGTTAGCAAGGGTGAGACCCAGTACTTC.

This sequence joins TRBV7-9 and TRBJ2-2; tentatively, D is TRBD1 (6 bases). The length of the CDR3 is 15 residues. The V gene lost 6 bases and the J gene lost 1 base, with 12 bases spanning the gap. Germline V gene sequence: CDR1 SEHNR, CDR2 FQNEAQ (reference sequence). CDR3 coding DNA: TGTGCCAGCAGTACCGGGACAAAGAACACCGGGGAGCTGTTTTTT. Translation: CASSTGTKNTGELFF.

The V and J genes are TRBV9 and TRBJ1-1; a possible D gene is TRBD1 (6 bases). Trimming shortened V by 0 bases and J by 1 base, and 13 bases separated the two germline ends. Germline values: CDR1 SGDLS, CDR2 YYNGEE. CDR3 length: 16 residues. CDR3 residues: CASSVGRGTKNTEAFF. The CDR3 DNA sequence: TGTGCCAGCAGCGTAGGCAGGGGTACGAAGAACACTGAAGCTTTCTTT.

The rearrangement uses TRBV6-5 and TRBJ2-1, with D perhaps TRBD2 (5 bases). The CDR3 contains 13 residues. CDR1 is MNHEY and CDR2 is SVGAGI in the germline V gene. V was shortened by 0 bases and J by 9 bases, with 9 bases between the two germline ends. CDR3: CASSYSGAGEQFF. CDR3 DNA: TGTGCCAGCAGTTACTCGGGCGCGGGTGAGCAGTTCTTC.

V gene TRBV11-3 combines with J gene TRBJ2-1; 10 nucleotides line up with TRBD2. The CDR3 is 16 residues long. Germline V gene data show CDR1 as SGHNT and CDR2 as YENEEA. V dropped 1 base and J dropped 7; count of bases not matched to a gene: 7. The CDR3 DNA reads as TGTGCCAGCAGCTTAGTTAGTCTAGCGGGAGAAAATGAGCAGTTCTTC. It encodes CASSLVSLAGENEQFF.

As regards this clone: The sample contains more than one DNA sequence encoding this CDR3. This chain connects TRBV6-1 to TRBJ2-7, with TRBD1 as a possible D gene (5 bases). Per the germline V gene, CDR1 is MNHNS and CDR2 is SASEGT. The CDR3 runs to 15 residues. The ends were cut back, 0 bases at V and 3 bases at J, with 12 bases in the middle. In DNA form, the CDR3 reads TGTGCCAGCAGTGAAGCCCTGCCAGGGCTCTACGAGCAGTACTTC. Protein: CASSEALPGLYEQYF.

The J gene is TRBJ2-1, the V gene TRBV9; no definite D call. The length of the CDR3 is 14 residues. V was pared by 4 bases and J by 0 bases, with 8 bases between. Germline V gene lookup returns CDR1 SGDLS and CDR2 YYNGEE. The CDR3 DNA is TGTGCCAGCAGCCCCAGGAACTCCTACAATGAGCAGTTCTTC. The encoded protein is CASSPRNSYNEQFF.

The chain couples TRBV6-5 to TRBJ2-5; the match to TRBD2 covers 8 bases. V shed 7 bases and J 5 bases; nucleotides not matched to a gene: 9. The CDR3 extends over 14 amino acids. Germline-derived CDR1 and CDR2 are MNHEY and SVGAGI. This CDR3 is CASTPGGEVETQYF. In DNA form, the CDR3 reads TGTGCCAGCACCCCGGGGGGGGAGGTCGAGACCCAGTACTTC.

The chain recombines TRBV5-4 with TRBJ1-1; maybe TRBD1 (5 bases). The CDR3 has 15 residues. Germline lookup yields CDR1 SGHNT and CDR2 YYREEE (reference sequence). The ends were cut back, 2 bases at V and 2 bases at J, with 13 bases in the middle. This chain's CDR3 is CASSLLQGLNTEAFF. The CDR3 nucleotides read TGTGCCAGCAGCTTACTTCAGGGACTCAACACTGAAGCTTTCTTT.

This chain uses TRBV28 with TRBJ2-3; 8 bases map to TRBD1. The CDR3 has 14 amino acids. The V segment lost 4 bases and the J segment 4 bases; nucleotides outside the gene matches: 4. CDR1 and CDR2 from the germline V gene are MDHEN and SYDVKM. CDR3 sequence (DNA): TGTGCCAGCAGTTCCCCAGGGGGCGCAGATACGCAGTATTTT. It codes for CASSSPGGADTQYF.

V and J are TRBV7-3 and TRBJ2-1; TRBD2 agrees at 12 bases. The CDR3 is 20 residues long. Germline values: CDR1 SGHTA, CDR2 FQGTGA. Losses at the gene ends were 1 base for V and 0 bases for J; bases not matched to a gene: 10. As DNA, the CDR3 is TGTGCCAGCAGCTTAAACCCTAGCGGGAGGGCCCTCGGCTCCTACAATGAGCAGTTCTTC. This codes for CASSLNPSGRALGSYNEQFF.